This T cell receptor (beta chain) emerged from a study of neurological immune-mediated disorders. Whole-study results and caveats: CDR3 amino acid sequences found in expanded clones were never shared across subjects, suggesting private repertoires in all groups. Phylogenetic grouping assigned the repertoires of 18 of 34 multiple sclerosis patients to a single related-CDR3 cluster, which may represent a signature.

Trimming cost V 2 bases and J 5 bases; bases outside gene matches: 4. Per germline, CDR1 MNHEY and CDR2 SMNVEV (reference sequence). The CDR3 has 16 amino acids. To note about this clonotype: Its antigen is as yet unknown.

The unsorted libraries originated from 2 million PBMCs kept at -80 C. A 10-nucleotide random UMI tagged transcripts in template-switch 5'RACE cDNA synthesis. TCRdb redid the calling of the 5' RACE reads with MiXCR, one entry per CDR3 protein. This sample carries tens of thousands of distinct CDR3 sequences, around 3.9% of them seen once, and the ten largest clones take under 1.5%. The sample was PBMCs. The sequence came from a man under 40 with multiple sclerosis. This chain joins TRBV27 and TRBJ2-1, with TRBD2 identical over 12 bases. The CDR3: CASSLLAGGLNNEQFF. CDR3 coding DNA: TGTGCCAGCAGTTTACTAGCGGGGGGGCTTAACAATGAGCAGTTCTTC.